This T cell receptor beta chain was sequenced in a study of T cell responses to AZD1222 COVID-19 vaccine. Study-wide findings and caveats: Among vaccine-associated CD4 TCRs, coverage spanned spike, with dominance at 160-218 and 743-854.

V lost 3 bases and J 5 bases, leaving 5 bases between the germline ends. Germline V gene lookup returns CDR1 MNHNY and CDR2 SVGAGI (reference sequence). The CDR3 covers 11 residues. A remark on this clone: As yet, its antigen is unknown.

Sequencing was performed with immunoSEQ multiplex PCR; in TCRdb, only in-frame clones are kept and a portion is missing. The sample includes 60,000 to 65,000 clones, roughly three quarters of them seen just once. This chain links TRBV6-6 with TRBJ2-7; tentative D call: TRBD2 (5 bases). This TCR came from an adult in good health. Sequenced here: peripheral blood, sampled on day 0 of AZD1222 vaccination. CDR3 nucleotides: TGTGCCAGCAGTTATAGCGACGAGCAGTACTTC. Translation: CASSYSDEQYF.